The table lists the clone carrying this T cell receptor (beta chain) with a few counts. Its antigen remains unknown. V dropped 2 bases and J dropped 5; count of bases not matched to a gene: 6. From germline, CDR1 is SGHTA and CDR2 FQGNSA. CDR3 length: 16 amino acids. This entry belongs to a study of T-cell memory formation after mild COVID-19. The wider study: Clusters of TCRs were largely donor specific. Whole-study results and caveats: Cross-reactive memory seemingly joined, as some responding clones were found in pre-infection memory.

TCRdb used MiXCR to reprocess the 5' RACE reads, holding one entry per CDR3 protein. The sample yields a few hundred thousand distinct CDR3 sequences, approximately 29% seen once. The sample comprised PBMCs or a T cell subset sorted from them (not recorded which). This chain links TRBV7-2 with TRBJ2-3; 11 bases fit TRBD2. This sequence originates from an adult woman who had mild COVID-19 (a few samples of this study predate the infection). Cell type and time point are not known. CDR3 in amino acids: CASSLLSGRAGDTQYF. The CDR3 DNA is TGTGCCAGCAGCTTACTTAGCGGGAGGGCCGGAGATACGCAGTATTTT. Looking up the rest from reference TRBV7-2 and TRBJ2-3 gives the full variable domain: GAGVSQSPSNKVTEKGKDVELRCDPISGHTALYWYRQSLGQGLEFLIYFQGNSAPDKSGLPSDRFSAERTGGSVSTLTIQRTQQEDSAVYLCASSLLSGRAGDTQYFGPGTRLTVL.